In its sample, the clone carrying this T cell receptor (beta chain) is medium-sized (0.01 to 0.1%). The antigen is not known. This entry comes from a study of spatial heterogeneity in lung cancer. Study-level results: The study estimated about 7% alpha and about 13% beta chain coverage of tumor T cells. The study found that expanded intratumoral alpha and beta TCR counts tracked tumor mutation counts.

TCRdb itself ran the 5' RACE reads through MiXCR, one entry per CDR3 protein. The sample lists about 5,100 distinct CDR3 sequences; more than 7.5% were seen once. Noted time point: sample taken at primary tumor resection. The origin of this receptor is a female donor with early-stage non-small cell lung cancer. The sequencing here drew on lung tumor tissue, taken at surgery.

CDR3 amino acids: CASSTRWDEQFF. The DNA of the CDR3 is TGTGCCAGCAGTACCCGTTGGGATGAGCAGTTCTTC. The rearrangement uses TRBV2 and TRBJ2-1, with D unresolved. CDR1 is SNHLY and CDR2 is FYNNEI in the germline V gene. This CDR3 contains 12 residues. V was shortened by 5 bases and J by 8 bases, with 10 bases between the two germline ends.